This T cell receptor (beta chain) was documented in a study of OX40 agonist ivuxolimab in advanced cancers. The timepoints at which blood was sampled were baseline, cycle 4 day 1, and cycle 7 day 1. The CDR3 has 14 residues. The germline gives CDR1 SGHNT, CDR2 YYREEE (reference sequence). Trimming stripped 5 bases from V and 0 bases from J, with 11 bases between. Sequencing used immunoSEQ multiplex PCR; TCRdb keeps in-frame clones, though not all of them. The data show about 70,000 clones, just over 85% seen once. The clonotype originates from an adult with an advanced solid tumor such as melanoma, head and neck, liver or kidney cancer. The J gene is TRBJ1-2, the V gene TRBV5-4; D might be TRBD1 (6 bases). This material consisted of CD4+ or CD8+ T cells sorted from blood, taken in a trial of the OX40 agonist ivuxolimab. CDR3 nucleotides: TGTGCCAGCAGTTCAGGGGAGGCTAACTATGGCTACACCTTC. Translation: CASSSGEANYGYTF.